The entry below describes one TCR beta chain. Its cognate antigen is unknown. This sample is part of a study of cytomegalovirus exposure and HLA in healthy donors. Overall study results and limits: According to an earlier analysis, most TCR beta V segments yielded productive rearrangements about 90% or about 30% of the time.

PCR employed 60 Vbeta and 13 Jbeta primers. Sequencing used immunoSEQ multiplex PCR; TCRdb keeps in-frame clones, though not all of them. The data contain 150,000 to 200,000 clones, roughly 86% of them singletons. CDR1 is SGDLS and CDR2 is YYNGEE in the germline V gene. The CDR3 covers 14 residues. This clonotype was obtained from a girl aged 5 to 17 in good health and CMV-seropositive. The chain employs TRBV9 and TRBJ2-5, with D possibly being TRBD1 (5 bases). The DNA end is a closer match to TRBJ2-7, so the J assignment may be wrong. The sample consisted of PBMCs. CDR3 sequence: CASSVEDISHEQYF. The CDR3 bases are TGTGCCAGCAGCGTAGAGGACATAAGCCACGAGCAGTACTTC.